What follows describes a single T cell receptor (beta chain). Its specificity is unknown. The sample holds other DNA sequences that translate to the same CDR3. PCR used 60 Vbeta primers and 13 Jbeta primers. This table comes from immunoSEQ multiplex PCR, and its TCRdb copy is limited to in-frame clones, with some not included. The sample lists approximately 200,000 clones; about 80% were seen once. The entry originates in a study of cytomegalovirus exposure and HLA in healthy donors. Broader study findings: The study had only CMV serostatus as immune exposure information. Accurate HLA-A and HLA-B prediction from TCR beta sequences was reported for most subjects. TCR beta chains associated with HLA were, in a later analysis, more clonally expanded than equally common others.

Though probably carrying unrecorded immune exposures, donors were nominally healthy at sampling. Germline V lookup: CDR1 LGHNA, CDR2 YNFKEQ. V lost 0 bases and J lost 2, with 9 bases in between. The CDR3 spans 15 residues. The TCR was taken from a man aged 18 to 29 in good health and CMV-seronegative. This chain links TRBV4-2 with TRBJ2-3; tentative D call: TRBD2 (6 bases). Sequencing was done on a sample of PBMCs. CDR3 loop: CASSQEGLLTDTQYF. CDR3 DNA: TGTGCCAGCAGCCAAGAGGGACTGCTCACAGATACGCAGTATTTT.